The next 32 T cell receptor beta chains were all read from a single sample in a study of blood T cell repertoires in COVID-19. Data came from immunoSEQ multiplex PCR; TCRdb stores just in-frame clones and leaves some out. Of about 40,000 clones listed, about 90% are singletons. The sample taken for sequencing was peripheral blood. The receptors were gathered from a man in his fifties or sixties with active COVID-19.

The rearrangement links TRBV7-9 to TRBJ2-6, with D tentatively TRBD1 (5 bases). CDR1 and CDR2 from the germline V gene are SEHNR and FQNEAQ (reference sequence). The CDR3 is made up of 17 amino acids. With 3 bases removed from V and 4 bases from J, the gap between germline ends came to 16 bases. In DNA form, the CDR3 reads TGTGCCAGCAGCTTCGGCGACAGCCTGGTGGGGGCCAACGTCCTGACTTTC. Translating it yields CASSFGDSLVGANVLTF.

The gene calls are TRBV10-3 and TRBJ2-2; D uncertain. Trimming took off 6 bases at V and 5 bases at J, with 7 bases between the two ends. The CDR3 is 12 residues long. The germline gives CDR1 ENHRY, CDR2 SYGVKD. The CDR3 sequence: CAIRFMTGELFF. The CDR3, as DNA: TGTGCCATCAGGTTCATGACCGGGGAGCTGTTTTTT.

V usage is TRBV6-5 and J usage is TRBJ1-6, with D possibly matching TRBD1 (6 bases). V was shortened by 4 bases and J by 7 bases, with 11 bases between the two germline ends. The CDR3 runs 14 residues. Germline loops: CDR1 MNHEY, CDR2 SVGAGI. The CDR3 bases are TGTGCCAGCAGTTTGGACAGCGTGAATTCACCCCTCCACTTT. Translation gives CASSLDSVNSPLHF.

V is TRBV1 and J is TRBJ2-7; the D call TRBD2 from the table was never checked on the DNA. TRBV1 is given as a pseudogene. The CDR3 spans 14 residues. DNA for the CDR3: TGCACCAGCAGCCCCCAGGGAGGGGGCTACGAGCAGTACTTC. Its translation is CTSSPQGGGYEQYF.

This clone was recorded a few times. The chain uses TRBV5-4 and TRBJ1-5; D is perhaps TRBD1 (5 bases). This CDR3 contains 13 residues. The V gene lost 1 base and the J gene lost 5 bases, with 7 bases spanning the gap. CDR1 is SGHNT and CDR2 is YYREEE in the germline V gene (reference sequence). CDR3 loop: CASSLMGHQPQHF. CDR3 bases: TGTGCCAGCAGCTTGATGGGGCATCAGCCCCAGCATTTT.

The gene calls are TRBV15 and TRBJ2-4; the match to TRBD2 covers 10 bases. The CDR3 loop spans 16 amino acids. CDR1 LNHNV and CDR2 YYDKDF come from the germline V gene (reference sequence). V was clipped by 0 bases and J by 7 bases; unmatched bases: 6. CDR3 protein: CATSRDREAGGNIQYF. The CDR3 bases are TGTGCCACCAGCAGAGATCGGGAAGCGGGGGGGAACATTCAGTACTTC.

Worth noting for this clone: Distinct nucleotide sequences in the sample also encode this CDR3. DNA of the CDR3: TGTGCCAGCAGCGCCGGGACTTCTAGCACAGATACGCAGTATTTT. It translates to CASSAGTSSTDTQYF. The chain is built from TRBV2 and TRBJ2-3, with D perhaps matching TRBD2 (6 bases). V was pared by 6 bases and J by 0 bases, with 13 bases between. The germline CDR1 and CDR2 sequences are SNHLY and FYNNEI. The CDR3 covers 15 residues.

The chain employs TRBV12-2 and TRBJ2-7; the table's D call, TRBD2, has no DNA check behind it. TRBV12-2 is deemed a pseudogene. This CDR3 region has 14 residues. The CDR3 sequence: CASRPLAPGGEQYF. CDR3 sequence (DNA): TGTGCAAGTCGCCCATTAGCGCCCGGTGGGGAGCAGTACTTC.

This chain uses TRBV29-1 with TRBJ2-1; D perhaps matches TRBD2 (6 bases). V was clipped by 3 bases and J by 4 bases, with 10 bases between them. The CDR3 has 13 residues. Germline-derived CDR1 and CDR2 are SQVTM and ANQGSEA. The CDR3 spells CSVDGGVYNEQFF. The DNA for the CDR3 is TGCAGCGTTGATGGCGGGGTGTACAATGAGCAGTTCTTC.

V is TRBV28 and J is TRBJ2-1; 7 nucleotides match TRBD1. Germline values: CDR1 MDHEN, CDR2 SYDVKM. Unmatched junction bases numbered 7, after V lost 7 bases and J lost 4 bases. The CDR3 contains 14 residues. The CDR3 here is CASIRGQIYNEQFF. The CDR3 DNA follows: TGTGCCAGCATTCGGGGACAGATTTACAATGAGCAGTTCTTC.

This clone is hyperexpanded in the sample. The chain employs TRBV9 and TRBJ2-5, with D possibly matching TRBD2 (7 bases). Trimming removed 3 bases from V and 1 base from J, with 13 bases in between. CDR3 length: 15 residues. In germline, CDR1 is SGDLS, CDR2 YYNGEE. The CDR3 DNA sequence: TGTGCCAGCAGCGAGGGGGGAGGGCCCCAAGAGACCCAGTACTTC. Translation gives CASSEGGGPQETQYF.

The chain combines TRBV2 with TRBJ2-1; D not certain. The CDR3 length is 12 residues. Trimming took off 9 bases at V and 7 bases at J, with 13 bases between the two ends. CDR1 and CDR2 from the germline V gene are SNHLY and FYNNEI. CDR3 coding DNA: TGTGCCAGTTCCCTCGGAGAGAATGAGCAGTTCTTC. Its protein product is CASSLGENEQFF.

The chain's CDR3 is CASSLGGAAGTEAFF. The DNA for the CDR3 is TGTGCCAGCAGTCTCGGAGGGGCGGCTGGCACTGAAGCTTTCTTT. This rearrangement joins TRBV28 to TRBJ1-1; D possibly corresponds to TRBD1 (5 bases). Deletions cut 5 bases from V and 4 bases from J, with 17 bases between. Germline assignment: CDR1 MDHEN and CDR2 SYDVKM. CDR3 size: 15 residues.

The chain carries TRBV30 and TRBJ2-2; TRBD2 is a possible D gene (6 bases). The germline V gene has CDR1 GTSNPN and CDR2 SVGIG (reference sequence). The CDR3 loop spans 14 amino acids. Deletions cut 0 bases from V and 4 bases from J, with 9 bases between. CDR3 coding DNA: TGTGCCTGGAGTGTCGGACTAAGCACCGGGGAGCTGTTTTTT. Protein product: CAWSVGLSTGELFF.

The genes are TRBV18 and TRBJ1-3; D gene unclear. CDR3 length: 16 residues. The V and J ends lost 3 bases and 11 bases respectively, with 23 bases between them. Germline assignment: CDR1 KGHSH and CDR2 LQKENI. CDR3 sequence (DNA): TGTGCCAGCTCACCGCGGCAGGCCCTCTCAGCGGACGCCATATATTTT. The encoded protein is CASSPRQALSADAIYF. Full variable domain (missing parts from reference TRBV18 and TRBJ1-3): NAGVMQNPRHLVRRRGQEARLRCSPMKGHSHVYWYRQLPEEGLKFMVYLQKENIIDESGMPKERFSAEFPKEGPSILRIQQVVRGDSAAYFCASSPRQALSADAIYFGEGSWLTVV.

V gene TRBV29-1 combines with J gene TRBJ1-2; TRBD1 is a possible D gene (6 bases). Germline assignment: CDR1 SQVTM and CDR2 ANQGSEA. This CDR3 comprises 11 residues. V was clipped by 3 bases and J by 11 bases, with 13 bases between them. The CDR3 loop is CSVEGARRYTF. The CDR3 nucleotides read TGCAGCGTTGAGGGGGCACGGCGTTACACCTTC.

J is TRBJ2-1 and V is TRBV7-6, with 8 bases aligning to TRBD2. CDR3 length equals 16 residues. V lost 1 base to trimming and J lost 7 bases; unmatched junction nucleotides: 9. Germline assignment: CDR1 SGHVS and CDR2 FNYEAQ. The CDR3 bases are TGTGCCAGCAGCTTAGGTGGCGGGAGGAGCAGGAATGAGCAGTTCTTC. This encodes CASSLGGGRSRNEQFF.

V usage is TRBV11-2 and J usage is TRBJ2-7; D gene ambiguous. Trimming left V 1 base short and J 3 bases short, with 7 bases between. This CDR3 is built from 13 residues. Per the germline V gene, CDR1 is SGHAT and CDR2 is FQNNGV. The CDR3 here is CASSLAPIYEQYF. The CDR3 DNA follows: TGTGCCAGCAGCTTAGCTCCTATCTACGAGCAGTACTTC.

The J gene is TRBJ2-5, the V gene TRBV4-1; no reliable D call. The CDR3 runs to 14 residues. Deletions cut 2 bases from V and 3 bases from J, with 10 bases between. CDR1 MGHRA and CDR2 YSYEKL come from the germline V gene. Written as DNA, the CDR3 is TGCGCCAGCAGCCAAACCACGGGTGAAGAGACCCAGTACTTC. This encodes CASSQTTGEETQYF.

CDR3 bases: TGCGCCAGCTCCCCGGGGGGACGAAATGAAAAACTGTTTTTT. Its protein product is CASSPGGRNEKLFF. The rearrangement joins TRBV10-1 to TRBJ1-4; tentatively, D is TRBD1 (5 bases). Per the germline V gene, CDR1 is WNHNN and CDR2 is SYGVQD (reference sequence). Trimming shortened V by 8 bases and J by 5 bases, and 15 bases separated the two germline ends. The CDR3 has 14 amino acids.

A word on this clone: One end of the junction varies from germline; a read error may be responsible. This sequence joins TRBV14 and TRBJ1-2; D unresolved. There are 13 residues in the CDR3. Germline V CDR1 and CDR2: SGHDN, FVKESK. CDR3 nucleotide sequence: TGTGCCAGCAGTCAAGACCTCGACTATGGCTACACCTTC. Protein product: CASSQDLDYGYTF.

The chain joins TRBV5-1 to TRBJ2-2; TRBD2 aligns across 7 bases. Germline CDR1 is SGHRS and CDR2 is YFSETQ. V shed 3 bases, J shed 6 bases, and the junction held 5 bases outside the gene matches. The CDR3 runs to 14 residues. The CDR3 reads CASSSDGLAGELFF. In nucleotides, the CDR3 is TGCGCCAGCAGCTCAGACGGACTAGCCGGGGAGCTGTTTTTT.

This clone was recorded once. V gene TRBV27 combines with J gene TRBJ2-1, with 7 bases that match TRBD2. Germline CDR1 is MNHEY and CDR2 is SMNVEV (reference sequence). CDR3 length: 15 amino acids. V gave up 5 bases and J gave up 0 bases; unmatched junction bases: 4. CDR3 nucleotide sequence: TGTGCCAGCAGTAGCGGGACGAGCTCCTACAATGAGCAGTTCTTC. This codes for CASSSGTSSYNEQFF.

The CDR3 reads CASSGDRSQPQHF. DNA of the CDR3: TGTGCCAGTAGTGGGGACAGGTCCCAGCCCCAGCATTTT. The chain uses TRBV19 and TRBJ1-5, with 8 bases aligning to TRBD1. The J segment lost 7 bases and the V segment lost 5 bases, leaving 4 bases of the junction unmatched. This CDR3 region has 13 residues. Germline V gene sequence: CDR1 LNHDA, CDR2 SQIVND (reference sequence).

The rearrangement uses TRBV4-2 and TRBJ2-2; 11 bases align to TRBD2. Trimming cost V 5 bases and J 5 bases; bases outside gene matches: 10. The CDR3 spans 17 residues. Germline CDR1 LGHNA, CDR2 YNFKEQ. The CDR3: CASSLIAGGTGTGELFF. CDR3 nucleotides: TGTGCCAGCAGCTTAATAGCGGGAGGGACGGGGACCGGGGAGCTGTTTTTT.

The rearrangement links TRBV30 to TRBJ1-3; possibly TRBD1 for D (6 bases). The V end lost 3 bases, the J end lost 3 bases, and 15 bases lay between the germline ends. CDR1 and CDR2 (germline): GTSNPN, SVGIG (reference sequence). The CDR3 spans 15 residues. The CDR3 sequence: CAWRGGQTFGNTIYF. The CDR3 nucleotides read TGTGCCTGGAGGGGGGGGCAGACTTTTGGAAACACCATATATTTT.

This clone was seen just once. This chain links TRBV25-1 with TRBJ2-2; TRBD1 matches 10 bases. The CDR3 totals 15 residues. After removal of 4 bases from V and 5 bases from J, the junction contained 4 bases not matched to a gene. CDR1 and CDR2 (germline): MGHDK, SYGVNS. The CDR3 DNA is TGTGCCAGCAGTGCCTCGGGACAGGGGACCGGGGAGCTGTTTTTT. As protein: CASSASGQGTGELFF.

The rearrangement uses TRBV27 and TRBJ1-6; 10 nucleotides line up with TRBD1. Per the germline V gene, CDR1 is MNHEY and CDR2 is SMNVEV (reference sequence). This CDR3 is built from 16 residues. The ends lost 4 bases at V and 10 bases at J; junction bases unmatched: 10. CDR3 protein: CASSSLRTGGRSPLHF. The CDR3 nucleotides are TGTGCCAGCAGTTCACTACGGACAGGGGGAAGATCACCCCTCCACTTT.

The chain joins TRBV5-6 to TRBJ2-7; D uncertain. This CDR3 contains 12 residues. In germline, CDR1 is SGHDT, CDR2 YYEEEE. Trimming pared 3 bases from V and 6 bases from J, leaving 10 bases between. In nucleotides, the CDR3 is TGTGCCAGCAGCTCGCCACCGGGCGAGCAGTACTTC. It encodes CASSSPPGEQYF.

This chain connects TRBV6-5 to TRBJ2-2; 7 nucleotides line up with TRBD1. CDR3 size: 16 residues. With 0 bases clipped from V and 2 bases from J, the junction kept 3 bases outside the gene matches. From germline, CDR1 is MNHEY and CDR2 SVGAGI. CDR3 bases: TGTGCCAGCAGTTACTCGGGGACAGCTAACACCGGGGAGCTGTTTTTT. Translating it yields CASSYSGTANTGELFF.

V and J are TRBV28 and TRBJ2-7; 10 positions match TRBD2. Per the germline V gene, CDR1 is MDHEN and CDR2 is SYDVKM. With 2 bases clipped from V and 2 bases from J, the junction kept 9 bases outside the gene matches. The CDR3 consists of 17 residues. The CDR3 DNA follows: TGTGCCAGCAGTTTAACTAGCGGGACCCTGCTTACCTACGAGCAGTACTTC. Protein product: CASSLTSGTLLTYEQYF.

The rearrangement links TRBV5-1 to TRBJ2-5; 11 bases agree with TRBD1. This CDR3 has 15 residues. V dropped 4 bases and J dropped 4; count of bases not matched to a gene: 6. Germline values: CDR1 SGHRS, CDR2 YFSETQ. CDR3 in amino acids: CASSIGTGGRETQYF. CDR3 in DNA: TGCGCCAGCAGCATAGGGACAGGGGGTAGAGAGACCCAGTACTTC.